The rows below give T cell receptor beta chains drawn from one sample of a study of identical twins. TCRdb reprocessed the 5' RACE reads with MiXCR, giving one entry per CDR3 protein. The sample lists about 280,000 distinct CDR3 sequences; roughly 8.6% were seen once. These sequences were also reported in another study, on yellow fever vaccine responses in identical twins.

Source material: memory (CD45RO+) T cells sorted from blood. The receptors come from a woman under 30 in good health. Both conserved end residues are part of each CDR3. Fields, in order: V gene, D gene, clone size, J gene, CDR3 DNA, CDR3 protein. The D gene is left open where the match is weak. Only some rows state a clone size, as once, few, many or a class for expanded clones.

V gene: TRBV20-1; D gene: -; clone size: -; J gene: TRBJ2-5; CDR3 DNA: TGCAGTGCCCACAAGGGGGGGACACCGCAAGAGACCCAGTACTTC; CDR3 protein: CSAHKGGTPQETQYF
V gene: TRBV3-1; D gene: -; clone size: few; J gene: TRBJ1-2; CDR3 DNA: TGTGCCAGCAGCCAGAACAGTAACTATGGCTACACCTTC; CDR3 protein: CASSQNSNYGYTF
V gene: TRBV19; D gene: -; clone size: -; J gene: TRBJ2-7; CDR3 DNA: TGTGCCAGTAGTTCAATCGCCCGGGACACCTACGAGCAGTACTTC; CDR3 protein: CASSSIARDTYEQYF
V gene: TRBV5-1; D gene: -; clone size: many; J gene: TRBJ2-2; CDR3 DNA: TGCGCCAGCAGCTTGGCCGGAGCGGCGAACACCGGGGAGCTGTTTTTT; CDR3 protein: CASSLAGAANTGELFF
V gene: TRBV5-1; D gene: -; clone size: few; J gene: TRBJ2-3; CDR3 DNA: TGCGCCAGCAGCTGGTATGGCCGCACAGATACGCAGTATTTT; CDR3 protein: CASSWYGRTDTQYF
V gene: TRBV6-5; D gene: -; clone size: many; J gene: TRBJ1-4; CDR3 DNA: TGTGCCAGCAGTTACTCGAGGGGCAGGGAACTGTTTTTT; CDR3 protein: CASSYSRGRELFF
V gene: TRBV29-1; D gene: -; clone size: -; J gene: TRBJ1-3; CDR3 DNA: TGCAGCGTCGACTCTGGAAACACCATATATTTT; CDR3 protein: CSVDSGNTIYF
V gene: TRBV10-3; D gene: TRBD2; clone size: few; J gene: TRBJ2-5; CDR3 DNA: TGTGCCATCGCTAGGGGAGGGCAAGAGACCCAGTACTTC; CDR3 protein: CAIARGGQETQYF
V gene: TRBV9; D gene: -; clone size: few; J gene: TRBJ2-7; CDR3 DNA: TGTGCCAGCAACCGGGACGGTGGTGGAGAGCAGTACTTC; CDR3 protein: CASNRDGGGEQYF
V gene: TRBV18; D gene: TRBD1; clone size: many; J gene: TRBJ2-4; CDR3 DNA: TGTGCCAGCTCACCGGAAGCAGGGGGAACCAAAAACATTCAGTACTTC; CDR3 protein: CASSPEAGGTKNIQYF
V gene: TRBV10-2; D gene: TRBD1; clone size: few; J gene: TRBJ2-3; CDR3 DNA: TGCGCCAGCCGGACAGGGGGAGATACGCAGTATTTT; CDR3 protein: CASRTGGDTQYF
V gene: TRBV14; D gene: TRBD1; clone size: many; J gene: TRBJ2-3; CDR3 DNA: TGTGCCAGCAGCCAAGCGGGGACAGTCTCGCAGTATTTT; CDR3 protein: CASSQAGTVSQYF
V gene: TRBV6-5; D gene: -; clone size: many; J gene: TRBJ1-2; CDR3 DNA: TGTGCCAGCAGGTACCAGGGAGAAGGACGGTATGGCTACACCTTC; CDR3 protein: CASRYQGEGRYGYTF
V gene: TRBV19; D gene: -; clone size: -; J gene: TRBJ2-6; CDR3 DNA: TGTGCCAGTACGTCAGCTCTGGGGGCCAACGTCCTGACTTTC; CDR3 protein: CASTSALGANVLTF
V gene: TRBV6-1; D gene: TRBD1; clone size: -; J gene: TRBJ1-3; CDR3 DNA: TGTGCCAGCAGAGAGAGACAGGGTACTGTTGGAAACACCATATATTTT; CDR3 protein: CASRERQGTVGNTIYF
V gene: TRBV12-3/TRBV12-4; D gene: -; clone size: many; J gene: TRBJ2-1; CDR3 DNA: TGTGCCAGCAGTTTTGCGGGACGATCGAATGAGCAGTTCTTC; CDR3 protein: CASSFAGRSNEQFF